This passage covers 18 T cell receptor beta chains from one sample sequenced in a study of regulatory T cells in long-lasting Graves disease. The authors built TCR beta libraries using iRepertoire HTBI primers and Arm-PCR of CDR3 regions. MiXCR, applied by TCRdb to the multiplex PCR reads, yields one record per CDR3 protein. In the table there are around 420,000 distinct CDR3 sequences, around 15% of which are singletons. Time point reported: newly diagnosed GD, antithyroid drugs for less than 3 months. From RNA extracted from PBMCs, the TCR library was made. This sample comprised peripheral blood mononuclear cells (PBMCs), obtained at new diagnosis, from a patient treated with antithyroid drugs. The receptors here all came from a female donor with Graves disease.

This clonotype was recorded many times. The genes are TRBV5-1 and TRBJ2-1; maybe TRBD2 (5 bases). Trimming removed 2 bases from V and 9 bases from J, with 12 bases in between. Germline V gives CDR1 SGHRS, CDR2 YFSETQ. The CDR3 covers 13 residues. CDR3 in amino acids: CASSFFSGGEQFF. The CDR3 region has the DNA TGCGCCAGCAGCTTCTTTTCCGGAGGTGAGCAGTTCTTC.

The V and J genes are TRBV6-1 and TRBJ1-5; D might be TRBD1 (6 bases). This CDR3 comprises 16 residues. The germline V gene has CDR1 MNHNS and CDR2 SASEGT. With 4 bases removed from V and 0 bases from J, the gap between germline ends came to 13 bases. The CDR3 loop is CASSALGGISNQPQHF. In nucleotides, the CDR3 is TGTGCCAGCAGTGCTTTAGGGGGAATTAGCAATCAGCCCCAGCATTTT.

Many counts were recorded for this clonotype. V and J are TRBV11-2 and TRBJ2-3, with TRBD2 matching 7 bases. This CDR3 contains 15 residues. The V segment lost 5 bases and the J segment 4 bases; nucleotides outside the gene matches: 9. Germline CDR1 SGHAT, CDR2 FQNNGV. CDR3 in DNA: TGTGCCAGCAGCGTAAGAGGACTAGGTCCAGATACGCAGTATTTT. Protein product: CASSVRGLGPDTQYF.

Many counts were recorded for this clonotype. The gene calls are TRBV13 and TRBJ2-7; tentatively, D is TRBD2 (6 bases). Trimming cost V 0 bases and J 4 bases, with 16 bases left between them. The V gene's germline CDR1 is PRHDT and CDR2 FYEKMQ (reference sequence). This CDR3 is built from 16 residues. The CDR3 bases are TGTGCCAGCAGCTTAGGGGTGTCGGGGGAAGGATACGAGCAGTACTTC. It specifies CASSLGVSGEGYEQYF.

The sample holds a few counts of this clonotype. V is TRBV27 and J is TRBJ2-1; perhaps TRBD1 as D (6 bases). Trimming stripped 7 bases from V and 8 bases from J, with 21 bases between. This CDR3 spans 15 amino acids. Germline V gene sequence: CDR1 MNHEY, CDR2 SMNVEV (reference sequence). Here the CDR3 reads CASNFFNQGPHEQFF. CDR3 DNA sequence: TGTGCCAGCAATTTCTTTAACCAGGGGCCCCATGAGCAGTTCTTC.

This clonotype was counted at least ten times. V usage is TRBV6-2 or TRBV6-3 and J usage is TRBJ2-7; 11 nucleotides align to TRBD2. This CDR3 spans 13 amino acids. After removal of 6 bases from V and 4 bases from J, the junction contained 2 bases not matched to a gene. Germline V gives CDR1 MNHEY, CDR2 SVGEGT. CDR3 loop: CASRGTSGYEQYF. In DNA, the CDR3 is TGTGCCAGCAGAGGGACTAGCGGATACGAGCAGTACTTC.

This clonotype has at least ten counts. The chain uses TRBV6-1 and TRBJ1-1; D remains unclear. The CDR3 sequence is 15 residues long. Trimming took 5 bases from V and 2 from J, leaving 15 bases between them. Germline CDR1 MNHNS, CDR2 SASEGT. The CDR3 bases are TGTGCCAGCAGTCACCCCGGACTTATTAACACTGAAGCTTTCTTT. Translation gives CASSHPGLINTEAFF.

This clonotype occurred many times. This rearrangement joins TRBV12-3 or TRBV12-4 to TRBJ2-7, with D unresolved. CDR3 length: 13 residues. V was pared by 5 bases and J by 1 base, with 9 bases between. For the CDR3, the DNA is TGTGCCAGCAGTGCGACTGATTCCTACGAGCAGTACTTC. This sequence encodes CASSATDSYEQYF.

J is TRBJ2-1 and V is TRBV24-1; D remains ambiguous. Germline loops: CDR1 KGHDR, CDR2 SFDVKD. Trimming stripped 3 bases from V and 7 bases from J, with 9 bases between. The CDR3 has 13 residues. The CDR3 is CATSDPKTNEQFF. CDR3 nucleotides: TGTGCCACCAGTGATCCCAAGACAAATGAGCAGTTCTTC.

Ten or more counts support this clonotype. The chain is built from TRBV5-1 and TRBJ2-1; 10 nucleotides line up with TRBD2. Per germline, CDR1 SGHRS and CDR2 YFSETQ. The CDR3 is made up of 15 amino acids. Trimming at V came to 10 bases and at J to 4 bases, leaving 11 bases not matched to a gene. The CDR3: CASVGEAGGYNEQFF. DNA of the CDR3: TGCGCCTCCGTCGGGGAAGCGGGAGGGTACAATGAGCAGTTCTTC.

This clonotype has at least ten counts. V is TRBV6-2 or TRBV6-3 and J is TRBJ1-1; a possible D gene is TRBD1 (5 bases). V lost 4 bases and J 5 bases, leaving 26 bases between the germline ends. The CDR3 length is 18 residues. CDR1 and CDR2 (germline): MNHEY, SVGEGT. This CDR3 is CASSSGGRNRMGRTEAFF. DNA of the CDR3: TGTGCCAGCAGTTCTGGAGGCAGGAACAGGATGGGTCGGACTGAAGCTTTCTTT.

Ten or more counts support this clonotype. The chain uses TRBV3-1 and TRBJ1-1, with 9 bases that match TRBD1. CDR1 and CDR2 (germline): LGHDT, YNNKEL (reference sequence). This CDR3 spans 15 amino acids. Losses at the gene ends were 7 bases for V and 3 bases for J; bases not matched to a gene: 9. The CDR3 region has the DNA TGTGCCAGCACACCCGGGACAGGGAGTGACACTGAAGCTTTCTTT. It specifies CASTPGTGSDTEAFF.

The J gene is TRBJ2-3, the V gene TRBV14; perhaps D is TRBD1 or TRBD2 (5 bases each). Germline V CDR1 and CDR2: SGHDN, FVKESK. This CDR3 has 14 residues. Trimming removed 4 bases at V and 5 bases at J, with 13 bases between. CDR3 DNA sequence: TGTGCCAGCAGCCCGGGACCGGAGGTAGATACGCAGTATTTT. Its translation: CASSPGPEVDTQYF.

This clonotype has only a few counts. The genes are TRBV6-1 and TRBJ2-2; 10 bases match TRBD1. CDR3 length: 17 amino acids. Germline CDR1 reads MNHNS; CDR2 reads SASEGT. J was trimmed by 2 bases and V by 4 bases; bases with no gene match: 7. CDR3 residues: CASSGTGGLRNTGELFF. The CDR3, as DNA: TGTGCCAGCAGTGGGACAGGGGGATTAAGAAACACCGGGGAGCTGTTTTTT.

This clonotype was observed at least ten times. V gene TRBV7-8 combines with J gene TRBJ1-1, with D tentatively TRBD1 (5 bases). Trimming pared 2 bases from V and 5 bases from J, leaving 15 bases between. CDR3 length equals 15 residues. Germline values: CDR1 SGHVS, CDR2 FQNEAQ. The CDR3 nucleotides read TGTGCCAGCAGCTTAAGAGGGGTTGGGGGAACTGAAGCTTTCTTT. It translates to CASSLRGVGGTEAFF.

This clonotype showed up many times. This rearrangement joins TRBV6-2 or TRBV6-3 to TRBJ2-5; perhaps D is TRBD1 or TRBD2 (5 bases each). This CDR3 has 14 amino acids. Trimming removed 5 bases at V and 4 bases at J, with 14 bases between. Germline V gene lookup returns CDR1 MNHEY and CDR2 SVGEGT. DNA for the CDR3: TGTGCCAGCAGTGATGGGACGGCCTTAGAGACCCAGTACTTC. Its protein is CASSDGTALETQYF.

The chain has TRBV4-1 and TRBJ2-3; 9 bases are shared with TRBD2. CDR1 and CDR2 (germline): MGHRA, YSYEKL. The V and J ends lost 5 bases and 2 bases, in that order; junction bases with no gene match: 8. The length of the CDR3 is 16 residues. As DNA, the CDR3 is TGCGCCAGCAGCAAACGGACTAGCGAGATCACAGATACGCAGTATTTT. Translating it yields CASSKRTSEITDTQYF.

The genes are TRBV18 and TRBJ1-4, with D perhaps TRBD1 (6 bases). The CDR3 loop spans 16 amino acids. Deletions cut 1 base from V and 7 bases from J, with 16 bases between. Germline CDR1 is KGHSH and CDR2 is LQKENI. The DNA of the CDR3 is TGTGCCAGCTCACCACAAACGGGCAGGGGAGGTGAAAAACTGTTTTTT. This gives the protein CASSPQTGRGGEKLFF.